This T cell receptor beta chain was found in a study of CXCR3-negative and CXCR3-positive naive CD8 T cells. For the study at large: Collectively, the libraries yielded roughly 150 million TRB reads in total, at about 1.5 +/- 0.3 million per library. Findings and limits, study-wide: Similar TRBV-TRBJ usage was seen in naive cells (both CXCR3-negative and CXCR3-positive), but memory cells differed. In cryopreserved cells, CXCR3 expression partially decreased, and fresh PBMCs were used in most assays. Against CXCR3-negative naive cells, CXCR3-positive naive cells showed more hydrophobic TRB CDR3s.

With regard to this clonotype: Its antigen remains unidentified.

Germline lookup yields CDR1 MDHEN and CDR2 SYDVKM. This CDR3 has 14 amino acids. UMI-labeled 5' RACE yielded the TRB cDNA libraries. TCRdb reprocessed the 5' RACE reads, with one entry per CDR3 protein and no DNA. The ten most abundant clones cover about 0.71% of a sample with about 70,000 distinct CDR3 sequences. The TCR comes from a human donor in good health. Some clones in this sample may be carry-over from other donors' samples. Sequencing was performed on naive CXCR3+ CD8+ T cells from blood. As for subset: CD45RO-CCR7+CD27+CD95- naive CD8+ T cells expressing CXCR3 (TNR3+). The chain couples TRBV28 to TRBJ1-5. The CDR3 reads CASEGGDSNQPQHF.